These 21 T cell receptor beta chains share one sample of origin, sequenced in a study of T cell responses to AZD1222 COVID-19 vaccine. Libraries were prepared by immunoSEQ multiplex PCR; TCRdb keeps only in-frame clonotypes and omits some of them. In the table there are 65,000 or so clones, 84% of which are singletons. The sample was peripheral blood, taken on day 0 of AZD1222 vaccination. The receptor set was obtained from an adult in good health.

The sample holds one count of this clone. The genes are TRBV28 and TRBJ2-5; perhaps TRBD1 as D (6 bases). Germline CDR1 is MDHEN and CDR2 is SYDVKM. The length of the CDR3 is 14 residues. The V gene lost 4 bases and the J gene lost 1 base, with 10 bases spanning the gap. Here the CDR3 DNA reads TGTGCCAGCAGTTGGGGGCTCTCCCAAGAGACCCAGTACTTC. The encoded protein is CASSWGLSQETQYF.

This chain joins TRBV7-9 and TRBJ1-3; D unclear. In germline, CDR1 is SEHNR, CDR2 FQNEAQ (reference sequence). Trimming removed 5 bases from V and 7 bases from J, with 12 bases in between. The CDR3 is made up of 13 amino acids. The CDR3 bases are TGTGCCAGCAGCCCGCGACGGATGAACACCATATATTTT. Residues: CASSPRRMNTIYF.

This chain uses TRBV23-1 with TRBJ1-1; the D is unclear. TRBV23-1 is annotated as an ORF whose role is uncertain. The V end was cut by 8 bases, the J end by 10 bases, with 8 bases between. The CDR3 has 9 amino acids. The CDR3 DNA follows: TGCGCCAGCGTTAACCGAGCTTTCTTT. As protein: CASVNRAFF.

V usage is TRBV28 and J usage is TRBJ1-2, with unresolved D. Germline assignment: CDR1 MDHEN and CDR2 SYDVKM. Trimming pared 3 bases from V and 8 bases from J, leaving 19 bases between. The CDR3 consists of 15 residues. The CDR3 coding sequence is TGTGCCAGCAGTTTTCAAGGCGCTCAATTTAGGGGCTACACCTTC. This codes for CASSFQGAQFRGYTF.

This clone was detected a few times. This chain links TRBV7-2 with TRBJ1-2, with TRBD1 as a possible D gene (6 bases). This CDR3 is built from 15 residues. The germline V and J ends were trimmed by 4 bases and 8 bases, with 20 bases remaining between them. CDR1 SGHTA and CDR2 FQGNSA come from the germline V gene. The CDR3 spells CASSSSQGGRRGYTF. The CDR3 DNA reads as TGTGCCAGCAGCTCCTCTCAAGGGGGGAGGCGCGGCTACACCTTC.

The rearrangement uses TRBV7-3 and TRBJ2-1, with 8 bases that match TRBD2. V trimming: 5 bases; J trimming: 4 bases; junction bases outside the gene matches: 10. The germline V gene encodes CDR1 SGHTA and CDR2 FQGTGA. The CDR3 totals 16 residues. The CDR3 is CASSPGLAYGYNEQFF. The CDR3 DNA reads TGTGCCAGCAGCCCCGGACTAGCCTACGGGTACAATGAGCAGTTCTTC.

The J gene is TRBJ2-1, the V gene TRBV7-6, with a weak D call TRBD2 (7 bases). Trimming pared 2 bases from V and 8 bases from J, leaving 19 bases between. Germline V gives CDR1 SGHVS, CDR2 FNYEAQ. The CDR3 has 16 amino acids. The CDR3, as DNA: TGTGCCAGCAGCTTATTATCGGGGGGCCGTTTGGATGAGCAGTTCTTC. Amino acid sequence: CASSLLSGGRLDEQFF.

The chain carries TRBV6-4 and TRBJ2-1, with 9 bases identical to TRBD2. V shed 3 bases and J 6 bases; nucleotides not matched to a gene: 3. Germline loops: CDR1 MRHNA, CDR2 SNTAGT. The CDR3 sequence is 14 residues long. CDR3 residues: CASSEAGGGNEQFF. The CDR3 DNA is TGTGCCAGCAGTGAAGCGGGGGGTGGCAATGAGCAGTTCTTC.

This clone showed up just a few times. This chain connects TRBV5-1 to TRBJ1-3; D call uncertain. Trimming took off 5 bases at V and 2 bases at J, with 11 bases between the two ends. The CDR3 consists of 14 residues. Germline V gives CDR1 SGHRS, CDR2 YFSETQ. The CDR3 spells CASRTAPAGNTIYF. The CDR3 DNA reads TGCGCCAGCAGGACGGCCCCCGCTGGAAACACCATATATTTT.

The rearrangement links TRBV3-1 (or the pseudogene TRBV3-2) to TRBJ1-1; 8 positions match TRBD1. This CDR3 has 15 amino acids. V shed 1 base, J shed 2 bases, and the junction held 3 bases outside the gene matches. Looked up from germline, CDR1 is LGHDT and CDR2 is YNNKEL (reference sequence). The CDR3 DNA reads as TGTGCCAGCAGCCAAGGGACAGGGAGCAACACTGAAGCTTTCTTT. It encodes CASSQGTGSNTEAFF.

The chain joins TRBV4-3 to TRBJ2-7; 7 nucleotides match TRBD1. This CDR3 spans 14 amino acids. The J segment lost 2 bases and the V segment lost 2 bases, leaving 3 bases of the junction unmatched. Per germline, CDR1 LGHNA and CDR2 YSLEER. The CDR3 here is CASSQRTGPYEQYF. The DNA of the CDR3 is TGCGCCAGCAGCCAAAGGACAGGACCCTACGAGCAGTACTTC.

The gene calls are TRBV5-1 and TRBJ1-2; D gene unclear. The V end was cut by 0 bases, the J end by 1 base, with 7 bases between. CDR1 and CDR2 (germline): SGHRS, YFSETQ. The CDR3 runs 14 residues. The CDR3 DNA reads TGCGCCAGCAGCTTGGGGATGGGTAACTATGGCTACACCTTC. This encodes CASSLGMGNYGYTF.

The chain carries TRBV5-1 and TRBJ2-7, with D possibly being TRBD2 (6 bases). The CDR3 is made up of 16 amino acids. Germline V gene sequence: CDR1 SGHRS, CDR2 YFSETQ. V was clipped by 2 bases and J by 7 bases, with 22 bases between them. In DNA, the CDR3 is TGCGCCAGCAGCTTCTCTGGGGGGTACGTATCGGGTGAGCAGTACTTC. Its protein product is CASSFSGGYVSGEQYF.

Comments on this clone: A read error may explain this, as a much larger clone is one base away. This sample includes further DNA sequences coding for the same CDR3. The CDR3 here is CASSLAWGGGGYTF. For the CDR3, the DNA is TGTGCCAGCAGCTTGGCCTGGGGAGGTGGTGGCTACACCTTC. The chain links TRBV5-1 to TRBJ1-2, with D unclear. Germline V gene data show CDR1 as SGHRS and CDR2 as YFSETQ. This CDR3 comprises 14 residues.

The V gene is TRBV6-6, the J gene TRBJ1-4, with TRBD1 matching over 9 bases. Trimming cost V 6 bases and J 2 bases; bases outside gene matches: 4. CDR3 size: 15 residues. Germline V gene data show CDR1 as MNHNY and CDR2 as SVGAGI (reference sequence). The CDR3 sequence is CASRTTGGTNEKLFF. In DNA form, the CDR3 reads TGTGCCAGCAGGACGACAGGGGGGACTAATGAAAAACTGTTTTTT.

The rearrangement uses TRBV10-3 and TRBJ1-3; D is undetermined. Germline V lookup: CDR1 ENHRY, CDR2 SYGVKD. The V gene lost 4 bases and the J gene lost 0 bases, with 13 bases spanning the gap. The CDR3 totals 16 residues. The CDR3 is CAISAGTLNSGNTIYF. CDR3 in DNA: TGTGCCATCAGTGCGGGCACACTAAACTCTGGAAACACCATATATTTT.

The chain combines TRBV3-1 (or the pseudogene TRBV3-2) with TRBJ2-7; D could derive from TRBD1 or TRBD2 (5 bases each). V gave up 3 bases and J gave up 5 bases, with 11 bases separating them. This CDR3 has 13 amino acids. Germline loops: CDR1 LGHDT, CDR2 YNNKEL (reference sequence). CDR3 amino acids: CASSQGTLNEQYF. For the CDR3, the DNA is TGTGCCAGCAGCCAGGGGACCCTCAACGAGCAGTACTTC.

The chain has TRBV5-1 and TRBJ2-7, with D possibly TRBD2 on 7 matching bases. The V end was cut by 4 bases, the J end by 4 bases, with 18 bases between. Germline-derived CDR1 and CDR2 are SGHRS and YFSETQ. The CDR3 loop spans 15 amino acids. CDR3 sequence reads: CASSPRGGGGYEQYF. DNA for the CDR3: TGCGCCAGCAGCCCCCGAGGGGGGGGCGGGTACGAGCAGTACTTC.

The chain couples TRBV10-3 to TRBJ2-3, with 8 bases identical to TRBD2. Germline trimming cut 4 bases from V and 1 base from J; bases unmatched to any gene: 13. Germline CDR1 is ENHRY and CDR2 is SYGVKD. The CDR3 loop spans 18 amino acids. This CDR3 is CAISATNPRGDRTDTQYF. CDR3 bases: TGTGCCATCAGTGCTACCAACCCGCGGGGGGACCGCACAGATACGCAGTATTTT.

The rearrangement joins TRBV9 to TRBJ2-2, with D perhaps being TRBD1 or TRBD2 (5 bases each). This CDR3 spans 15 amino acids. The germline V and J ends were trimmed by 3 bases and 3 bases, with 12 bases remaining between them. The germline V gene encodes CDR1 SGDLS and CDR2 YYNGEE. The chain's CDR3 is CASSGGVLDTGELFF. The CDR3 DNA reads TGTGCCAGCAGCGGAGGGGTATTGGACACCGGGGAGCTGTTTTTT. Full variable domain (outside the CDR3, taken from reference TRBV9 and TRBJ2-2): DSGVTQTPKHLITATGQRVTLRCSPRSGDLSVYWYQQSLDQGLQFLIQYYNGEERAKGNILERFSAQQFPDLHSELNLSSLELGDSALYFCASSGGVLDTGELFFGEGSRLTVL.

The rearrangement links TRBV24-1 to TRBJ1-2; 9 nucleotides line up with TRBD1. The junction had 7 bases not matched to a gene; V was cut back by 5 bases and J by 4 bases. Germline values: CDR1 KGHDR, CDR2 SFDVKD. The CDR3 is 15 residues long. CDR3 sequence: CATSGPDRGSYGYTF. The CDR3 nucleotides are TGTGCCACCAGTGGGCCGGACAGGGGCTCCTATGGCTACACCTTC.